This entry is about one T cell receptor beta chain. The sample is drawn from a study of blood T cell repertoires in COVID-19. About the research overall: Donors in the United States, Italy and Spain gave samples during acute or convalescent COVID-19.

The participants were between about 18 and 90 years old and came from some 25 US areas. Original processing notes: Estimation of nucleated cell counts relied on the amplification of reference gene primers. Using immunoSEQ multiplex PCR, the repertoire was profiled, and TCRdb retains in-frame clones only, with some absent. That table supplies the V and J calls and clone size; D and trimming were determined from the DNA. This sample has under 300,000 clones, with roughly 91% found just once. There are 15 residues in the CDR3. Germline lookup yields CDR1 DFQATT and CDR2 SNEGSKA (reference sequence). The V gene lost 3 bases and the J gene lost 3 bases, with 15 bases spanning the gap.

This TCR came from a woman aged 55-69 years in a cohort exposed to, infected with or recovered from COVID-19 (not recorded which). V gene TRBV20-1 combines with J gene TRBJ1-5, with D tentatively TRBD1 (6 bases). The specimen was PBMCs or T cells enriched from blood (not recorded which). CDR3 sequence reads: CSASNRDGVNQPQHF. The CDR3 DNA sequence: TGCAGTGCTAGTAACAGGGATGGGGTCAATCAGCCCCAGCATTTT.